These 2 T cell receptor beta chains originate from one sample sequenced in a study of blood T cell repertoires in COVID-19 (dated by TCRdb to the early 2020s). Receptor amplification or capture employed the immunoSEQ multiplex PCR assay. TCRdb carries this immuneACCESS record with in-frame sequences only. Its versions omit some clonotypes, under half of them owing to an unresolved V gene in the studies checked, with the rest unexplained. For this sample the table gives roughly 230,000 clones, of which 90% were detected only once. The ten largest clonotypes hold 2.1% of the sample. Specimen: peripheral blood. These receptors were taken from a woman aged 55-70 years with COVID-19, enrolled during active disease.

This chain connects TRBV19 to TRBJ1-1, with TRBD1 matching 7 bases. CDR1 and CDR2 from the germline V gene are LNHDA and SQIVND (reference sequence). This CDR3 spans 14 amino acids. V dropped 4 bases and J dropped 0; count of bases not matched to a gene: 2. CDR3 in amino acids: CASSNQGVNTEAFF. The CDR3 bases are TGTGCCAGTAGTAATCAGGGGGTGAACACTGAAGCTTTCTTT.

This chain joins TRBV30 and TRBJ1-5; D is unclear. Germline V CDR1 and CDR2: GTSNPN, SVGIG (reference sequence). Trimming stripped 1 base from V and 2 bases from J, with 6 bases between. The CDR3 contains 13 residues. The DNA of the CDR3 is TGTGCCTGGAGTGCGAGGGGCAATCAGCCCCAGCATTTT. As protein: CAWSARGNQPQHF.